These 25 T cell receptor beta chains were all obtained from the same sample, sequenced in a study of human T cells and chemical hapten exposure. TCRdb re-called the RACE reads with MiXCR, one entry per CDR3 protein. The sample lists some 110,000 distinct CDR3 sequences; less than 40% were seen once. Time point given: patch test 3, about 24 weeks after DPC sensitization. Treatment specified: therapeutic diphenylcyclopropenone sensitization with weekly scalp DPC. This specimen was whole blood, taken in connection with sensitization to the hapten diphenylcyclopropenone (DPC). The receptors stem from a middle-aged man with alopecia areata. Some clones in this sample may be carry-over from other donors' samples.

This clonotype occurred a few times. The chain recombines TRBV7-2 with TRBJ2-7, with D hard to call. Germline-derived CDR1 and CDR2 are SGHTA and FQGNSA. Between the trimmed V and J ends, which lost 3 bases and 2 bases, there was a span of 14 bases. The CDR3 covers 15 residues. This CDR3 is CASSFQSLSTYEQYF. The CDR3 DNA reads TGTGCCAGCAGCTTTCAATCCCTAAGCACCTACGAGCAGTACTTC.

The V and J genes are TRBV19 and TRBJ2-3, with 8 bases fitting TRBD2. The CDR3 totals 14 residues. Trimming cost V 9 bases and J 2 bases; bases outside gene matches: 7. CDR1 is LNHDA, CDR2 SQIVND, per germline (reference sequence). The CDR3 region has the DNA TGTGCCAGCACCTGGACTAGCTACACAGATACGCAGTATTTT. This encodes CASTWTSYTDTQYF.

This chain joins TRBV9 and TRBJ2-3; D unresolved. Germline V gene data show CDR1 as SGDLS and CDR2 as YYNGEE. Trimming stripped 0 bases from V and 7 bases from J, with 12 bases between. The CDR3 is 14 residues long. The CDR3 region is CASSVANGYNTQYF. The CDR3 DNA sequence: TGTGCCAGCAGCGTAGCTAACGGATACAATACGCAGTATTTT.

CDR3: CASSYSRFKGDGQPQHF. CDR3 coding DNA: TGTGCCAGCAGTTACTCGAGATTCAAGGGGGATGGTCAGCCCCAGCATTTT. The gene calls are TRBV6-2 or TRBV6-3 and TRBJ1-5, with D tentatively TRBD1 (6 bases). With 0 bases removed from V and 6 bases from J, the gap between germline ends came to 18 bases. CDR3 length: 17 amino acids. Germline assignment: CDR1 MNHEY and CDR2 SVGEGT.

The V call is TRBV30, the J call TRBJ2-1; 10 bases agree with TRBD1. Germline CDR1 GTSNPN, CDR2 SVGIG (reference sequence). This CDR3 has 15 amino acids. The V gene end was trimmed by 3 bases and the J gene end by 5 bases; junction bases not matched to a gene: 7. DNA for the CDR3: TGTGCCTGGAGCGCTTGGACAGGGGGGGACAATGAGCAGTTCTTC. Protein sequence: CAWSAWTGGDNEQFF.

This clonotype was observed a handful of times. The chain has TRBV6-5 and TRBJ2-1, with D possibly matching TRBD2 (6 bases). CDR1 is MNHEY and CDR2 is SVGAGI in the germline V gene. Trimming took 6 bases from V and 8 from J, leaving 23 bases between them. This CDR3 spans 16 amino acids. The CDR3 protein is CASRLRGVTNMYEQFF. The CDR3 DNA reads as TGTGCCAGCAGACTGCGGGGAGTTACTAATATGTATGAGCAGTTCTTC.

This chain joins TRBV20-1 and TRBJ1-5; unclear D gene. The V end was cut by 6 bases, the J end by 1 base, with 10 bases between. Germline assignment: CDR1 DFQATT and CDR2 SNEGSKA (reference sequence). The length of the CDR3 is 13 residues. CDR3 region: CSAADLSNQPQHF. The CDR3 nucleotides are TGCAGTGCGGCAGACTTAAGCAATCAGCCCCAGCATTTT.

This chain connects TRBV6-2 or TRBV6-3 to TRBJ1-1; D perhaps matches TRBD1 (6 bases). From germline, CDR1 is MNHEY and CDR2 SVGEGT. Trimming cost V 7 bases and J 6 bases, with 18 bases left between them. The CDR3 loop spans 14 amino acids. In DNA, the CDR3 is TGTGCCAGCACCCCACAGGGTAGGGGCGCTGAAGCTTTCTTT. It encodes CASTPQGRGAEAFF.

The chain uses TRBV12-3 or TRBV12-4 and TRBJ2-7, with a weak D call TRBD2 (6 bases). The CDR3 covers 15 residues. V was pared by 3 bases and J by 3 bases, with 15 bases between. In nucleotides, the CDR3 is TGTGCCAGCAGTTTTAAATGGCGGGGAGACTACGAGCAGTACGTC. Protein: CASSFKWRGDYEQYV.

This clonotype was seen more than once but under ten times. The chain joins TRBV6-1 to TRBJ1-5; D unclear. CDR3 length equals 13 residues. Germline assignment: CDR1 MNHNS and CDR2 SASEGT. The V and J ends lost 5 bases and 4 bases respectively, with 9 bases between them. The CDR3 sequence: CASSSDGNQPQHF. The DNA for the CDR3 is TGTGCCAGCAGTTCCGACGGGAATCAGCCCCAGCATTTT.

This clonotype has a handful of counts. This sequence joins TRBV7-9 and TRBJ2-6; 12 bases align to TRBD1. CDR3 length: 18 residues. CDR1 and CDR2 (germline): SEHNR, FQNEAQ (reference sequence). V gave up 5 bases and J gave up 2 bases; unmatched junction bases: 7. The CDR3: CASSPGTGGQTGANVLTF. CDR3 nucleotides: TGTGCCAGCAGCCCGGGGACAGGGGGCCAAACTGGGGCCAACGTCCTGACTTTC.

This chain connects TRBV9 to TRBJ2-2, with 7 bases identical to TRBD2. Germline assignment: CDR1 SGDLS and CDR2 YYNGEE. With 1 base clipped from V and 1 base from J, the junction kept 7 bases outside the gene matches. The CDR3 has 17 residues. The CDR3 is CASSVSRAGVNTGELFF. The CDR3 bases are TGTGCCAGCAGCGTAAGTCGGGCGGGAGTGAACACCGGGGAGCTGTTTTTT.

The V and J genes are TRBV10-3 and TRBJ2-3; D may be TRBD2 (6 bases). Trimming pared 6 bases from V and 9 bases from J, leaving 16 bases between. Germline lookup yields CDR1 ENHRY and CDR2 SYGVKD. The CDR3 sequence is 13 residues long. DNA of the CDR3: TGTGCCATCAGGGGGACTCCACAAGGGACGCAGTATTTT. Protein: CAIRGTPQGTQYF.

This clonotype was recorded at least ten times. CDR3 sequence reads: CASRAGTGFSGELFF. In DNA form, the CDR3 reads TGTGCCAGCAGGGCGGGGACAGGGTTTTCCGGGGAGCTGTTTTTT. The chain joins TRBV12-3 or TRBV12-4 to TRBJ2-2, with 9 bases identical to TRBD1. The CDR3 has 15 residues. V dropped 6 bases and J dropped 6; count of bases not matched to a gene: 8.

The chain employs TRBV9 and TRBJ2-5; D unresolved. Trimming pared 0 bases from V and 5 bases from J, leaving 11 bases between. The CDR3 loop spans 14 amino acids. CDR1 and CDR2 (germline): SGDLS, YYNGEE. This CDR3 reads CASSVGIGLETQYF. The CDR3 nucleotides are TGTGCCAGCAGCGTAGGTATCGGGTTGGAGACCCAGTACTTC.

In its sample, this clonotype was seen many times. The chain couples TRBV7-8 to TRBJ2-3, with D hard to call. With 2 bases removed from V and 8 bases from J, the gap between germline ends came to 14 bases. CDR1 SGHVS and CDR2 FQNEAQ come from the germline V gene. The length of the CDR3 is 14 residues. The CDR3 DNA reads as TGTGCCAGCAGCTTATCGGCGTTTCAGGTTACGCAGTATTTT. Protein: CASSLSAFQVTQYF.

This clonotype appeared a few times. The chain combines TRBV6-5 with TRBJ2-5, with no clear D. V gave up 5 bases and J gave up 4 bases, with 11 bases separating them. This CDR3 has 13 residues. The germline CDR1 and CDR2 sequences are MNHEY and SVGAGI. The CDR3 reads CASSPTVGETQYF. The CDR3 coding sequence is TGTGCCAGCAGTCCCACAGTGGGAGAGACCCAGTACTTC.

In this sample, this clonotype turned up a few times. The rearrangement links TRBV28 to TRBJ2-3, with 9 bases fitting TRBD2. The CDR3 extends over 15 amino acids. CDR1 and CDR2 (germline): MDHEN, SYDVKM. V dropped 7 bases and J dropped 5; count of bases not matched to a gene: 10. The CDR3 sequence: CASNEREAGGDTQYF. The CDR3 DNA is TGTGCCAGCAATGAGCGGGAGGCCGGGGGAGATACGCAGTATTTT.

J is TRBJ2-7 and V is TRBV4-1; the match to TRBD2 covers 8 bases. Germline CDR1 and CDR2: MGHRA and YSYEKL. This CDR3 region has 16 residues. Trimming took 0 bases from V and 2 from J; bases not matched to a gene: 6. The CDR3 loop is CASSQERAGVAYEQYF. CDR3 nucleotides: TGCGCCAGCAGCCAAGAGCGAGCGGGAGTAGCCTACGAGCAGTACTTC.

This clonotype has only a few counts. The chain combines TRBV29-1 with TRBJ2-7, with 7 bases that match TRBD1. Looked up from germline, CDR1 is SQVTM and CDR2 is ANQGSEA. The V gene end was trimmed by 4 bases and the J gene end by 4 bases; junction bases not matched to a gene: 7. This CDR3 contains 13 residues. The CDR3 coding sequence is TGCAGCGTTGGATCAGGGGGAATGTACGAGCAGTACTTC. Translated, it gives CSVGSGGMYEQYF.

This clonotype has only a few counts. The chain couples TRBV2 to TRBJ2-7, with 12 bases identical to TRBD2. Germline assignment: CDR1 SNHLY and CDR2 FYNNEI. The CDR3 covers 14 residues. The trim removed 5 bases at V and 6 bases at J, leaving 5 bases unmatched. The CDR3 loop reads CASSTLAGGGEQYV. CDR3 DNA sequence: TGTGCCAGCAGTACCCTAGCGGGAGGGGGCGAGCAGTACGTC.

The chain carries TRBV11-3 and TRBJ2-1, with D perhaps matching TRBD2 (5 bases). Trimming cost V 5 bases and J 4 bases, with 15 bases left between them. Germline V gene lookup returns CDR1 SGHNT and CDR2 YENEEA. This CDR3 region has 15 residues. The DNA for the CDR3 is TGTGCCAGCAGCCGAACTAGGGCACCTTACAATGAGCAGTTCTTC. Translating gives CASSRTRAPYNEQFF.

CDR3 nucleotides: TGTGCCAGCAGTCTCTCACTAGCGGGGAGCCCCTACGAGCAGTACTTC. As protein: CASSLSLAGSPYEQYF. This chain uses TRBV28 with TRBJ2-7; 10 nucleotides match TRBD2. The ends lost 5 bases at V and 2 bases at J; junction bases unmatched: 9. CDR1 is MDHEN, CDR2 SYDVKM, per germline. The CDR3 covers 16 residues.

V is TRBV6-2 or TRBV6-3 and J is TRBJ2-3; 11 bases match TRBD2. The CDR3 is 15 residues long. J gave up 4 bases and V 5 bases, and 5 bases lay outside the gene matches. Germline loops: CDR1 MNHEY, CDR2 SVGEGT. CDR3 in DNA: TGTGCCAGCAGTACTAGCGGGAGAGGGGCAGATACGCAGTATTTT. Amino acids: CASSTSGRGADTQYF.

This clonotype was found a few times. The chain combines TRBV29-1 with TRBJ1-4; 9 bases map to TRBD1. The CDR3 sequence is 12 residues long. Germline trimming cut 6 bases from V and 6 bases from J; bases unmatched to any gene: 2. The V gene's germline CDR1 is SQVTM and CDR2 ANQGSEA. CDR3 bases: TGCAGCGTCAGGACAGGGGATGAAAAACTGTTTTTT. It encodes CSVRTGDEKLFF.